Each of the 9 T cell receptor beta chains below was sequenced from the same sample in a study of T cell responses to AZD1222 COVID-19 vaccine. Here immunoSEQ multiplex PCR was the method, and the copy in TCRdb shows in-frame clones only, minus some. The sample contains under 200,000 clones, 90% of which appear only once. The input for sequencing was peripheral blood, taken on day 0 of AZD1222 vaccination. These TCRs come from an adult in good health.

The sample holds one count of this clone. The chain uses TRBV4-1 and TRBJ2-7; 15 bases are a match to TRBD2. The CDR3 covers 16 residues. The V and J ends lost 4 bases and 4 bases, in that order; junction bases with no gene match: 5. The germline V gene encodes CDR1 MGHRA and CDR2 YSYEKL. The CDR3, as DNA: TGCGCCAGCAGCCTGGGACTAGCGGGGGGAGTGTACGAGCAGTACTTC. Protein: CASSLGLAGGVYEQYF.

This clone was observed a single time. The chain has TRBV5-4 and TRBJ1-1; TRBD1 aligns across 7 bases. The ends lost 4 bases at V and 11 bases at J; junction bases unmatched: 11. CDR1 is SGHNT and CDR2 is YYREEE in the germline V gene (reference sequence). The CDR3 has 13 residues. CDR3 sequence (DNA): TGTGCCAGCAGCGCCATCCAGGGGGATGCGGCTTTCTTT. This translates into CASSAIQGDAAFF.

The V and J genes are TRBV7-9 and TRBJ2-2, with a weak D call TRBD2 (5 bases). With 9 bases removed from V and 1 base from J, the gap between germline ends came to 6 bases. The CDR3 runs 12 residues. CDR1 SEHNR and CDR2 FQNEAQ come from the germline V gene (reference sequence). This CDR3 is CAREGNTGELFF. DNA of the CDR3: TGTGCCAGAGAGGGGAACACCGGGGAGCTGTTTTTT.

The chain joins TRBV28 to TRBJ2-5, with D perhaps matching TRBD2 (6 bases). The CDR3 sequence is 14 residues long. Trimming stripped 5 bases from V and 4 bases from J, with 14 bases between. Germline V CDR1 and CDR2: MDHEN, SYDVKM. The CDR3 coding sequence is TGTGCCAGCAGTCCATCCGGGACTTTAGAGACCCAGTACTTC. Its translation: CASSPSGTLETQYF.

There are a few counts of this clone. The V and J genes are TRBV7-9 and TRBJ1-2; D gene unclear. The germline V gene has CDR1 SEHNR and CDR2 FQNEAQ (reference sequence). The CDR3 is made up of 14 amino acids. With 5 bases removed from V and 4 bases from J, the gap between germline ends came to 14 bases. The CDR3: CASSARPTPYGYTF. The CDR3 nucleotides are TGTGCCAGCAGCGCCCGACCGACTCCCTATGGCTACACCTTC.

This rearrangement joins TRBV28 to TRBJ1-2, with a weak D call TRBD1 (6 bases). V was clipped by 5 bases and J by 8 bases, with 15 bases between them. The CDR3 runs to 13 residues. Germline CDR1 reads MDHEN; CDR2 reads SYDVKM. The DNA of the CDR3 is TGTGCCAGCAGTCCCCCTGGGGGCCGGGGCTACACCTTC. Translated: CASSPPGGRGYTF.

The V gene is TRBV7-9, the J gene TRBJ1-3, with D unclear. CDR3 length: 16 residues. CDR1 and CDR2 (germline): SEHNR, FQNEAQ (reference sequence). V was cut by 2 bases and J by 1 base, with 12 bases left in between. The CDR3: CASSLSQPKSGNTIYF. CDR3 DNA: TGTGCCAGCAGCTTAAGTCAGCCTAAATCTGGAAACACCATATATTTT.

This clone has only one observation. CDR3 loop: CASSDRFSTSGDRTDTQYF. The CDR3 DNA reads as TGTGCCAGCAGTGATCGTTTCAGTACTAGCGGGGACAGAACAGATACGCAGTATTTT. The chain joins TRBV2 to TRBJ2-3; 10 nucleotides align to TRBD2. Germline V CDR1 and CDR2: SNHLY, FYNNEI. This CDR3 is 19 amino acids long. V lost 3 bases, J lost 3 bases, and 15 bases stayed unmatched.

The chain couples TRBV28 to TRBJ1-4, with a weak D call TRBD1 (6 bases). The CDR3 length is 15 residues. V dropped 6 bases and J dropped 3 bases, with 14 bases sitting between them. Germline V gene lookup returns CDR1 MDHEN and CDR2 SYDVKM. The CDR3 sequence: CASSRLQGPNEKLFF. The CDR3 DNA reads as TGTGCCAGCAGCCGACTACAGGGCCCTAATGAAAAACTGTTTTTT. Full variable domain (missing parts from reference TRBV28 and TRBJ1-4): DVKVTQSSRYLVKRTGEKVFLECVQDMDHENMFWYRQDPGLGLRLIYFSYDVKMKEKGDIPEGYSVSREKKERFSLILESASTNQTSMYLCASSRLQGPNEKLFFGSGTQLSVL.